This T cell receptor (beta chain) was captured in a study of regulatory T cells in long-lasting Graves disease (dated by TCRdb to the early 2020s). Some background on the complete study: Antithyroid drugs had been taken for less than 3 months by newly diagnosed Graves' disease patients. Persistent Graves' disease patients were compared with newly diagnosed Graves' disease patients by peripheral blood TCR sequencing and RNA sequencing. The study was conducted in China and was registered as a clinical trial. A total of around 35 samples underwent TCR sequencing, from about 13 patients with persistent Graves' disease and 20 or so patients with newly diagnosed Graves' disease.

Only a few counts were recorded for this clonotype. What this receptor recognizes is not known. No per-base quality is available; no much larger clone lies one base away. What the time point label conveys for this sample: newly diagnosed GD, antithyroid drugs for less than 3 months. For both TCR sequencing and RNA sequencing, RNA was extracted from PBMCs in TRIzol. The diagnosis of Graves' disease followed American Thyroid Association guidelines. Recruitment of patients was carried out at an endocrinology department in Xi'an, China. Each patient gave 7 to 9.5 milliliters of peripheral blood, collected in an EDTA anticoagulant tube. PBMCs were isolated by Ficoll Paque Plus density gradient separation without further T cell sorting. An Agilent 2100 Bioanalyzer and agarose gel were used to assess RNA quality, and a NanoDrop 2000 was used to measure RNA concentration. On the study overall, not on this receptor specifically: The small sample size was acknowledged by the authors as a limitation that may reduce accuracy. Sequencing and analysis were limited to the TCR beta chain. Compared with newly diagnosed patients, persistent Graves' disease patients had lower TCR Shannon entropy and fewer highly expanded clones, which suggests clonal expansion. Because the primary lesion, thyroid tissue, could not be accessed, the study looked at peripheral blood alone. A larger number of public clonotypes was shared among persistent patients (approximately 2,600) than among newly diagnosed patients (around 970).

Libraries were made using multiplex PCR. Reads for this sample came from an Illumina HiSeq 4000. CDR3 regions were amplified by Arm-PCR with iRepertoire HTBI primers to construct TCR beta libraries. Gel purification was performed on PCR products prior to sequencing. Under the source paper's analysis protocol: A total of around 59 TRBV and 14 TRBJ segments were identified across samples and were used for gene usage analysis of CDR3 amino acid clonotypes. Filtered high-quality paired reads were merged into contigs using COPE and FqMerger. BLAST was used to align contigs to the IMGT TRBV, TRBD and TRBJ reference genes, and CDR3 was defined following IMGT. Any clonotype with a frequency above 0.1% was counted as a highly expanded clone. Shannon entropy served as the measure of repertoire diversity, while the Gini coefficient captured V-J evenness. A clonotype was considered public if more than one individual shared it. TCRdb cleaned the public reads at Q25 with fastp, built clones with MiXCR and kept in-frame beta chains. Rows are unified per CDR3 protein, each entry keeping the most common DNA and genes. Here the V and J calls rest on TCRdb's processing, not on the authors' analysis. The sample table shows about 470,000 distinct CDR3 sequences, and approximately 15% are seen once. Around 17% of the sample is taken by the ten largest.

These data were also filed under a second study, of T cells in Graves' hyperthyroidism and ophthalmopathy. As described in the second report: Graves' hyperthyroidism was defined as stable when no progression to ophthalmopathy occurred over 18 months of follow-up. Hyperthyroidism patients were aged 18 to 65 years and newly diagnosed, with disease duration of less than 2 months. Patients with uncontrolled infections, other autoimmune diseases, pregnancy or lactation were excluded. Clinical symptoms, serum thyroxine and TRAb, thyroid ultrasound, and orbital computed tomography formed the basis for the diagnoses. The TCR CDR3 was subjected to a first round of RT-PCR using the HTBI primer set and the Qiagen OneStep RT-PCR kit. Most expanded thyroid clonotypes (frequency above 0.001) were also detected in blood, a finding suggesting that blood repertoires may reflect thyroid immune responses. Ophthalmopathy was separated from stable hyperthyroidism by a 13 V-J signature model, with about 88% sensitivity and about 81% specificity obtained in cross-validation and 80%/75% obtained in testing. In validation, progression to ophthalmopathy was predicted by the model with almost 71% sensitivity and 72% to 80% specificity, a median of approximately 6.5 months before onset. A discovery cohort of fewer than 110 patients, approximately 44 with Graves' ophthalmopathy and over 55 with stable Graves' hyperthyroidism, was used to find distinguishing TCR V-J signatures. Prospective prediction of ophthalmopathy was tested in an independent validation cohort consisting of roughly 20 hyperthyroidism patients and over 15 patients who later progressed to ophthalmopathy. The roughly 90 discovery patients were divided at random into training and test sets in a 7:3 ratio. In addition, the study compared T-cell repertoires in thyroid tissue and in blood from roughly six Graves' hyperthyroidism patients. Following sampling, methimazole starting at 30 mg daily was given to hyperthyroidism patients, and high-dose intravenous methylprednisolone was given to ophthalmopathy patients. The libraries were constructed in a second round of multiplex PCR and then size-selected and purified. Libraries were sequenced paired-end with 100 bp reads on an Illumina HiSeq2000. SOAPnuke was used to process the raw data, with reads discarded if the reads contained adapters or uncalled bases, had a mean Phred below 15, or lacked an exact constant-primer or identifier match. COPE v1.2.5 was used to merge the high-quality paired reads, and each unique nucleotide sequence was defined as a clonotype. MiTCR v1.1 was used to align clonotypes to the IMGT TRBV, TRBD and TRBJ reference segments. Only V-J combinations with frequency above 0.0001, covering 99% to 99.2% of repertoires, were analysed. The TCS score was defined as F50 (clonal expansion) divided by E x V (chaos), with BLOSUM62-based TCRdist calculated between CDR3 peptides within each V-J. Welch's t-statistics and random forest reduced just over 500 V-J features to roughly 13, which were used in a naive Bayes classifier (R e1071). No statistical method was used to set the sample size in advance, and investigators knew the group allocation. According to the paper, TCR Vbeta CDR3 sequencing was carried out on about 140 peripheral blood samples, which came from approximately 41 ophthalmopathy, around 75 hyperthyroidism and approximately 17 progressor patients.

The sample in question was peripheral blood mononuclear cells (PBMCs), obtained at new diagnosis, from a patient treated with antithyroid drugs. This sequence originates from a woman in her 30s with Graves disease. Donor details come from another sample of the same person, matched by shared clones.

CDR3 sequence: CSAAGANTGELFF. The nucleotides are TGCAGTGCCGCGGGGGCGAACACCGGGGAGCTGTTTTTT. The V gene is TRBV20-1 and the J gene is TRBJ2-2, with 7 bases matching TRBD2. V is trimmed back by 6 bases and J by 0 bases, and the junction contains 1 base that no gene match accounts for. The CDR3, cysteine through phenylalanine, is 13 amino acids long. Just CDR3 DNA is preserved here, 39 bases in frame from base 1. Based on the germline V gene (reference sequence), the CDR1 and CDR2 sequences are DFQATT and SNEGSKA.